This T cell receptor (beta chain) emerged from a study of blood T cell repertoires in COVID-19. On the study more broadly: The United States, Italy and Spain supplied acute and convalescent COVID-19 samples. Nucleic acid was either cDNA or gDNA, and it came from T cells, B-cell-depleted T cells, or PBMCs.

In the authors' workflow: Estimated nucleated cell counts came from reference gene primer amplification. Sequencing used immunoSEQ multiplex PCR; TCRdb keeps in-frame clones, though not all of them. V and J calls and clone size are given by that table; D and trimming were obtained from the DNA. The sample holds roughly 100,000 clones, roughly 88% seen once. Trimming removed 4 bases from V and 5 bases from J, with 13 bases in between. The length of the CDR3 is 14 residues. Germline V gives CDR1 SGHRS, CDR2 YFSETQ. The sample comprised peripheral blood. The TCR originated in an elderly man with acute or convalescent COVID-19. This chain uses TRBV5-1 with TRBJ2-1; perhaps TRBD2 as D (6 bases). The CDR3 reads CASSRDFGNNEQFF. As DNA, the CDR3 is TGCGCCAGCAGCCGGGACTTCGGTAACAATGAGCAGTTCTTC. The full variable domain, with the rest looked up from reference TRBV5-1 and TRBJ2-1, is KAGVTQTPRYLIKTRGQQVTLSCSPISGHRSVSWYQQTPGQGLQFLFEYFSETQRNKGNFPGRFSGRQFSNSRSEMNVSTLELGDSALYLCASSRDFGNNEQFFGPGTRLTVL.